This paragraph reports one T cell receptor beta chain. Using immunoSEQ multiplex PCR, the repertoire was profiled, and TCRdb retains in-frame clones only, with some absent. The sample has approximately 15,000 clones, 65% to 80% seen once. The record originates from a study of sequential checkpoint blockade in melanoma. The overall study: Both treatment sequences were followed by maintenance nivolumab.

V lost 2 bases and J lost 6; bases outside the gene matches: 8. Germline V gene data show CDR1 as SGHDT and CDR2 as YYEEEE. The CDR3 is 14 amino acids. Regarding treatment: randomized to nivolumab then ipilimumab (arm A) or the reverse (arm B). None of the patients previously received DNA-damaging chemotherapy. Live CD3+CD8+ CD19− CD56− cells were sorted from PBMCs. This chain joins TRBV5-6 and TRBJ2-7, with 7 bases that match TRBD1. The sequences come from CD8+ T cells sorted from blood (inferred from file names), collected from a patient given nivolumab and ipilimumab in sequence. This sequence was found in a human donor with melanoma. CDR3 DNA sequence: TGTGCCAGCAGCTTCGGGGCAGGGGGATCCGAGCAGTACTTC. This encodes CASSFGAGGSEQYF.